These 4 T cell receptor beta chains came from one sample sequenced in a study of T-cell memory formation after mild COVID-19. TCRdb reprocessed the 5' RACE reads with MiXCR, giving one entry per CDR3 protein. Seen here are about 450,000 distinct CDR3 sequences, around a quarter observed once, and the top ten hold approximately 14%. Sequenced: PBMCs or a T cell subset sorted from them (not recorded which). Receptors were obtained from an adult woman who had mild COVID-19 (a few samples of this study predate the infection). Cell type and time point are not known.

This clonotype was counted between two and nine times. This chain joins TRBV27 and TRBJ2-3, with TRBD2 matching over 7 bases. V was pared by 5 bases and J by 1 base, with 9 bases of the junction left unmatched. This CDR3 is built from 16 residues. CDR1 MNHEY and CDR2 SMNVEV come from the germline V gene (reference sequence). The CDR3 here is CASSSLAELGTDTQYF. CDR3 sequence (DNA): TGTGCCAGCAGTAGTCTAGCGGAGTTGGGCACAGATACGCAGTATTTT.

This clonotype has just a few counts. V is TRBV2 and J is TRBJ1-4; no clear D. Germline values: CDR1 SNHLY, CDR2 FYNNEI. This CDR3 region has 14 residues. The V end was cut by 2 bases, the J end by 7 bases, with 11 bases between. The CDR3 spells CASSERVDGEKLFF. The CDR3 bases are TGTGCCAGCAGTGAAAGGGTGGACGGTGAAAAACTGTTTTTT.

This chain uses TRBV25-1 with TRBJ2-3; 8 positions agree with TRBD1. CDR3 length: 15 residues. The V segment lost 6 bases and the J segment 2 bases; nucleotides outside the gene matches: 7. Germline V gene lookup returns CDR1 MGHDK and CDR2 SYGVNS. The CDR3 DNA reads TGTGCCAGCAGCCCGACAGGGGTGGTCACAGATACGCAGTATTTT. Translation gives CASSPTGVVTDTQYF.

This chain joins TRBV4-3 and TRBJ2-2, with TRBD2 identical over 10 bases. This CDR3 comprises 17 residues. V shed 2 bases and J 5 bases; nucleotides not matched to a gene: 8. The V gene's germline CDR1 is LGHNA and CDR2 YSLEER. Here the CDR3 DNA reads TGCGCCAGCAGCCAACGTCCCCTAGCGGGAGTTACCGGGGAGCTGTTTTTT. This gives the protein CASSQRPLAGVTGELFF.